This is a list of T cell receptor beta chains from one sample in a study of blood T cell repertoires in COVID-19. Assay: immunoSEQ multiplex PCR; the TCRdb copy retains only in-frame clones and omits some. The sample holds 100,000 to 150,000 clones, around 70% seen once. Specimen: peripheral blood. The source is an older man with COVID-19, enrolled during active disease. The CDR3 runs from the conserved cysteine through the conserved F or W. The order of the fields is D gene, J gene, clone size, V gene, CDR3 DNA, CDR3 protein. A D gene is named only where the DNA matches it firmly. Size is stated for part of the rows, as once, few or many counts, or as a class when the clone is expanded.

. | TRBJ2-3 | few | TRBV9 | TGTGCCAGCAGCGGGGCTATAACAGATACGCAGTATTTT | CASSGAITDTQYF
. | TRBJ2-1 | . | TRBV4-2 | TGTGCCAGCAGCCAAGCCTCCTCGGCAGGGTGGAATGAGCAGTTCTTC | CASSQASSAGWNEQFF
TRBD1 | TRBJ2-2 | many | TRBV7-9 | TGTGCCAGCGCCGGGACAGAGAACACCGGGGAGCTGTTTTTT | CASAGTENTGELFF
. | TRBJ2-1 | . | TRBV29-1 | TGCAGCGTTCGGATAACGGGAGTCCATGAGCAGTTCTTC | CSVRITGVHEQFF
TRBD2 | TRBJ2-1 | few | TRBV5-1 | TGCGCCAGCAGCTCCGGGACTAGCGGCTACAATGAGCAGTTCTTC | CASSSGTSGYNEQFF
. | TRBJ2-1 | once | TRBV3-1/TRBV3-2 | TGTGCCAGCAGCCAAGTGTCAGGTACCTACAATGAGCAGTTCTTC | CASSQVSGTYNEQFF
. | TRBJ2-6 | . | TRBV27 | TGTGCCAGCAGTAGGACTGGCTCTGGGGCCAACGTCCTGACTTTC | CASSRTGSGANVLTF
. | TRBJ1-1 | few | TRBV18 | TGTGCCAGCTCACCGGGGCAGGACACTGAAGCTTTCTTT | CASSPGQDTEAFF
. | TRBJ2-7 | . | TRBV4-3 | TGCGCCAGCAGCCAAGAAGTCGCAGGGGCTGTTGTCTCCTACGAGCAGTACTTC | CASSQEVAGAVVSYEQYF
TRBD2 | TRBJ2-5 | . | TRBV5-1 | TGCGCCAGCAGCTTGGTGGCTAGCGGGGGTCAAGAGACCCAGTACTTC | CASSLVASGGQETQYF
. | TRBJ2-1 | few | TRBV9 | TGTGCCAGCAGCGTAGTATCCCGAGGGGGATACAATGAGCAGTTCTTC | CASSVVSRGGYNEQFF
. | TRBJ2-5 | few | TRBV30 | TGTGCCTCCGGTGGGAGCACAGAGACCCAGTACTTC | CASGGSTETQYF
. | TRBJ2-3 | . | TRBV7-2 | TGTGCCAGCAGCCGCGGGTCATACACAGATACGCAGTATTTT | CASSRGSYTDTQYF
TRBD2 | TRBJ2-2 | . | TRBV10-1 | TGCGCCAGCAGCGCTCTAGCGGGCATCACCGGGGAGCTGTTTTTT | CASSALAGITGELFF
. | TRBJ2-3 | once | TRBV7-2 | TGTGCCAGCAGCATGGACTACACAGATACGCAGTATTTT | CASSMDYTDTQYF
. | TRBJ1-1 | . | TRBV6-5 | TGTGCCAGCAGTTATCTCACTGAAGCTTTCTTT | CASSYLTEAFF
. | TRBJ2-1 | . | TRBV9 | TGTGCCAGCACCGGGAGACGATTTTACAATGAGCAGTTCTTC | CASTGRRFYNEQFF
TRBD2 | TRBJ2-1 | . | TRBV5-1 | TGCGCCAGCAGCCTGACTAGCGGGAGGGCCCGGGATGAGCAGTTCTTC | CASSLTSGRARDEQFF
. | TRBJ2-1 | . | TRBV6-1 | TGTGCCAGCAGCTTACTAGGGCTCCCCGACAATGAGCAGTTCTTC | CASSLLGLPDNEQFF
TRBD2 | TRBJ2-1 | . | TRBV28 | TGTGCCAGCAGTTTGCCGTGGACTAGTCGGAGCGAGCAGTTCTTC | CASSLPWTSRSEQFF
. | TRBJ2-5 | . | TRBV13 | TGTGCCAGCAGCTTAGGGGCTCGGGGGACCCAGTACTTC | CASSLGARGTQYF
. | TRBJ1-1 | few | TRBV12-5 | TGTGCTAGTGGTTTGGCCCCAGGGGAAGCTGACCAAGCTTTCTTT | CASGLAPGEADQAFF
TRBD2 | TRBJ2-7 | . | TRBV4-1 | TGCGCCAGCAGCCCCCGGGTCGGGGGGGCCTACGAGCAGTACTTC | CASSPRVGGAYEQYF
. | TRBJ1-4 | . | TRBV27 | TGTGCCAGCAGTCCCTCCACAGGGAGTTATGAAAAACTGTTTTTT | CASSPSTGSYEKLFF
. | TRBJ2-5 | . | TRBV2 | TGTGCCAGCCAACTAGTTTTCCAAGAGACCCAGTACTTC | CASQLVFQETQYF
. | TRBJ1-1 | . | TRBV12-5 | TGTGCTAGTTCCCGGAACACTGAAGCTTTCTTT | CASSRNTEAFF
. | TRBJ2-1 | . | TRBV5-4 | TGTGCCAGCAGCTTGTCGCCCGGGAGTTACAATGAGCAGTTCTTC | CASSLSPGSYNEQFF
. | TRBJ1-1 | once | TRBV6-5 | TGTGCCAGCAGCGGGATCCCGAACACTGAAGCTTTCTTT | CASSGIPNTEAFF
. | TRBJ2-5 | . | TRBV2 | TGTGCCAGCGTATACGAACTGGAGACCCAGTACTTC | CASVYELETQYF
. | TRBJ2-2 | . | TRBV29-1 | TGCAGCGTTGAATCAGGGGCTGGCGGGGAGCTGTTTTTT | CSVESGAGGELFF
TRBD1 | TRBJ1-6 | . | TRBV7-2 | TGTGCCAGCAGCGCCACAGGGGCTTACTATAATTCACCCCTCCACTTT | CASSATGAYYNSPLHF
TRBD2 | TRBJ2-1 | . | TRBV2 | TGTGCCAGCAGTTTTCTTCTGACTAGCGGGAGTTACAATGAGCAGTTCTTC | CASSFLLTSGSYNEQFF
. | TRBJ2-5 | . | TRBV5-1 | TGCGCCAGCAGCCAGGGTATGGTCCAAGAGACCCAGTACTTC | CASSQGMVQETQYF
TRBD2 | TRBJ2-1 | . | TRBV15 | TGTGCCACCCGTGCGGGAGGGCCCTACAATGAGCAGTTCTTC | CATRAGGPYNEQFF
TRBD2 | TRBJ2-2 | . | TRBV6-2/TRBV6-3 | TGTGCCAGCAGTTATCGGCCAGCGGGAGCCACCGGGGAGCTGTTTTTT | CASSYRPAGATGELFF
TRBD2 | TRBJ2-1 | . | TRBV2 | TGTGCCAGCAGTGAGTGGCGGGAGGGCAATGAGCAGTTCTTC | CASSEWREGNEQFF
TRBD2 | TRBJ2-1 | . | TRBV10-2 | TGCGCCACCTGCGGGGGGGAGGGCCATCCCTCCTACAATGAGCAGTTCTTC | CATCGGEGHPSYNEQFF
. | TRBJ2-2 | . | TRBV6-2/TRBV6-3 | TGTGCCAGCAGTCTCGATGGACAGAACGCGAACACCGGGGAGCTGTTTTTT | CASSLDGQNANTGELFF
. | TRBJ1-4 | . | TRBV12-3/TRBV12-4 | TGTGCCAGCAGTTACCCACTAGGAAAACTGTTTTTT | CASSYPLGKLFF
TRBD2 | TRBJ2-3 | . | TRBV3-1/TRBV3-2 | TGTGCCAGCAGCCAATTAGGACTAGCGGGGTTAGGAGATACGCAGTATTTT | CASSQLGLAGLGDTQYF
. | TRBJ1-6 | . | TRBV7-9 | TGTGCCAGCCGGCACCGGGACTATAATTCACCCCTCCACTTT | CASRHRDYNSPLHF
. | TRBJ2-1 | . | TRBV10-3 | TGTGCCATCAGTGAGTCCGGGGGTGACTACAATGAGCAGTTCTTC | CAISESGGDYNEQFF
TRBD2 | TRBJ2-7 | . | TRBV29-1 | TGCAGCGTTGGACTAGCGGGGACCTACGAGCAGTACTTC | CSVGLAGTYEQYF
. | TRBJ2-4 | . | TRBV5-1 | TGCGCCAGCAGCCAGCTGGACAGAGTAGGCATTCAGTACTTC | CASSQLDRVGIQYF
. | TRBJ2-7 | . | TRBV18 | TGTGCCAGCTCACCACTGGGACACCCAGAGGGCGAGCAGTACTTC | CASSPLGHPEGEQYF
. | TRBJ2-7 | . | TRBV10-3 | TGTGCCATCAGTGAGGTCCCAGGATACGAGCAGTACTTC | CAISEVPGYEQYF
TRBD1 | TRBJ1-6 | . | TRBV27 | TGTGCCAGCAGTGTGACAGGGAATTCACCCCTCCACTTT | CASSVTGNSPLHF
. | TRBJ2-6 | . | TRBV7-2 | TGTGCCAGCAGCCCACACTCTGGGGCCAACGTCCTGACTTTC | CASSPHSGANVLTF
TRBD2 | TRBJ2-1 | . | TRBV25-1 | TGTGCCAGCAGTGCCCTAGCGGTGAGGAATGAGCAGTTCTTC | CASSALAVRNEQFF
. | TRBJ1-1 | . | TRBV12-3/TRBV12-4 | TGTGCCAGCAGTTTACGACAAAACACTGAAGCTTTCTTT | CASSLRQNTEAFF
TRBD2 | TRBJ2-5 | . | TRBV6-2/TRBV6-3 | TGTGCCAGCAGTTATTCCCCGACTAGCGGGAAAGAGACCCAGTACTTC | CASSYSPTSGKETQYF
. | TRBJ1-4 | once | TRBV11-2 | TGTGCCAGCAGCTTAGTGGGTGGATCGACTGTGAATGAAAAACTGTTTTTT | CASSLVGGSTVNEKLFF
. | TRBJ2-7 | . | TRBV21-1 | TGTGCCAGCAGCAAGGAAAAGGGGACTAGCGGGAGGTTCTCCTACGAGCAGTACTTC | CASSKEKGTSGRFSYEQYF
. | TRBJ1-1 | . | TRBV12-5 | TGTGCTAGTGGTCCCCCGGGGAACACTGAAGCTTTCTTT | CASGPPGNTEAFF
. | TRBJ2-7 | . | TRBV27 | TGTGCCAGCAGTTTAGAGGGGTGGGACAACGAGCAGTACTTC | CASSLEGWDNEQYF
. | TRBJ2-2 | few | TRBV3-1/TRBV3-2 | TGTGCCAGCAAAGACAGCGCCGGGGAGCTGTTTTTT | CASKDSAGELFF
TRBD2 | TRBJ2-1 | . | TRBV3-1/TRBV3-2 | TGTGCCAGCAGCCTCCCCCGGTGGCGGGAGGGCCCGTACAATGAGCAGTTCTTC | CASSLPRWREGPYNEQFF
. | TRBJ2-5 | . | TRBV2 | TGTGCCAGCAGTGAAGCGCTTTGGGGGGGCCGAGAGACCCAGTACTTC | CASSEALWGGRETQYF
. | TRBJ1-6 | many | TRBV2 | TGTGCCAGCAGTGAAGGTGGACACCGGCGGCACTTT | CASSEGGHRRHF